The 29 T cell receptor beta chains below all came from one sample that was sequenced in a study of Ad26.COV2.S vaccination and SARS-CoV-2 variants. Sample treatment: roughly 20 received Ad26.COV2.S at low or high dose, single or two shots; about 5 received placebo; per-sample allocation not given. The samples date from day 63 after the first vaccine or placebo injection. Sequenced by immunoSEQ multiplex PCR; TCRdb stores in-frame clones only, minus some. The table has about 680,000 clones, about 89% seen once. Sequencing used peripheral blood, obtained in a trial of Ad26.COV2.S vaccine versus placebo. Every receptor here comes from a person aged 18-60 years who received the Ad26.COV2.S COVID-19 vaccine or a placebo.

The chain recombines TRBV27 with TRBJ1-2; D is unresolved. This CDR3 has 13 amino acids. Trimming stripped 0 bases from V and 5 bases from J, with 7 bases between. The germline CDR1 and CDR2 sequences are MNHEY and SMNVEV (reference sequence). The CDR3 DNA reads TGTGCCAGCAGTTTATCGGGGATTTATGGCTACACCTTC. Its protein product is CASSLSGIYGYTF.

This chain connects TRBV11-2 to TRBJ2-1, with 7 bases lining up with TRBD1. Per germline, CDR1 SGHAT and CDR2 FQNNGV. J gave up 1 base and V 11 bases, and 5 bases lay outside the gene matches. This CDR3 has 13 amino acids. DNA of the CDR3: TGTGCCTCATCACAGGGGTCCTACAATGAGCAGTTCTTC. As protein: CASSQGSYNEQFF.

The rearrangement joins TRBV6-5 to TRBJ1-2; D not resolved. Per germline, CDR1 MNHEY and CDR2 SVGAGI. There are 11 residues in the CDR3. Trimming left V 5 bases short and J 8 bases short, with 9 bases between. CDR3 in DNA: TGTGCCAGCAGTACCCCCCTGGGCTACACCTTC. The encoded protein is CASSTPLGYTF.

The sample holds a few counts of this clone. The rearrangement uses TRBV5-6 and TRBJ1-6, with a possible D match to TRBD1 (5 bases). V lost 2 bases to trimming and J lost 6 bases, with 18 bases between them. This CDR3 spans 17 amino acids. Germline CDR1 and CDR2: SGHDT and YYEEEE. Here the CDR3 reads CASSFDFAGQGNSPLHF. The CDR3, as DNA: TGTGCCAGCAGCTTTGACTTTGCTGGGCAGGGTAATTCACCCCTCCACTTT.

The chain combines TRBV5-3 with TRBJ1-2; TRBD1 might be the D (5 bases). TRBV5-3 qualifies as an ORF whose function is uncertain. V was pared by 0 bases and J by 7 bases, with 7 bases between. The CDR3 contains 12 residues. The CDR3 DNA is TGTGCCAGAAGCTTGGCAGGGCGTGGCTACACCTTC. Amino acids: CARSLAGRGYTF.

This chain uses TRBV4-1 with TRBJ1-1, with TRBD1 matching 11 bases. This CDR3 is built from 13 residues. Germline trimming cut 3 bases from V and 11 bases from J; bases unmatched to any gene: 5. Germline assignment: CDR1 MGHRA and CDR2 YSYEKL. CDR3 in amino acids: CASSQDRGRGAFF. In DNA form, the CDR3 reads TGCGCCAGCAGCCAGGACAGGGGGCGAGGGGCTTTCTTT.

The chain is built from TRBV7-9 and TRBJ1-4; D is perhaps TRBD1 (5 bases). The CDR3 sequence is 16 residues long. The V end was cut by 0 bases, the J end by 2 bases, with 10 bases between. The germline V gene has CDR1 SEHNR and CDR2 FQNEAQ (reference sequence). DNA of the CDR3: TGTGCCAGCAGCTTAGCCCCAGGGAGGACTAATGAAAAACTGTTTTTT. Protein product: CASSLAPGRTNEKLFF. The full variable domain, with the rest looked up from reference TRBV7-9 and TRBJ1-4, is DTGVSQNPRHKITKRGQNVTFRCDPISEHNRLYWYRQTLGQGPEFLTYFQNEAQLEKSRLLSDRFSAERPKGSFSTLEIQRTEQGDSAMYLCASSLAPGRTNEKLFFGSGTQLSVL.

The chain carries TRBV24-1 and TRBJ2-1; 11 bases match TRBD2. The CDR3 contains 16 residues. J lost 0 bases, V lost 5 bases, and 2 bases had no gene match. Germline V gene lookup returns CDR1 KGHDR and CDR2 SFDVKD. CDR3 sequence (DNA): TGTGCCACCAGTGTTAGCGGGAGGGGCTCCTACAATGAGCAGTTCTTC. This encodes CATSVSGRGSYNEQFF.

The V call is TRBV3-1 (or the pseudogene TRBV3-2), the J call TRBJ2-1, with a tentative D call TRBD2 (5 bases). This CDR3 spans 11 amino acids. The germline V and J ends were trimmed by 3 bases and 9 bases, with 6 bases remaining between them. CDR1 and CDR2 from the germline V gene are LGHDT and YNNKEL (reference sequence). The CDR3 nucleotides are TGTGCCAGCAGCCACGGAGGTGAGCAGTTCTTC. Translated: CASSHGGEQFF.

CDR3 DNA: TGTGCCAGCAGCTTAGGGGAACTAGCGGGAGACCCCTACAATGAGCAGTTCTTC. Encoded protein: CASSLGELAGDPYNEQFF. The chain combines TRBV13 with TRBJ2-1, with 11 nucleotides matching TRBD2. V lost 0 bases, J lost 2 bases, and 6 bases stayed unmatched. Germline loops: CDR1 PRHDT, CDR2 FYEKMQ (reference sequence). The CDR3 sequence is 18 residues long.

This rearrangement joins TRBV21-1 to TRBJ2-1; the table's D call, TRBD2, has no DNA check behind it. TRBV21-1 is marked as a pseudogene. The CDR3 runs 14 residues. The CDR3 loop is CASSLLGRDNEQFF. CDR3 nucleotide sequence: TGTGCCAGCAGCCTACTAGGGCGGGACAATGAGCAGTTCTTC.

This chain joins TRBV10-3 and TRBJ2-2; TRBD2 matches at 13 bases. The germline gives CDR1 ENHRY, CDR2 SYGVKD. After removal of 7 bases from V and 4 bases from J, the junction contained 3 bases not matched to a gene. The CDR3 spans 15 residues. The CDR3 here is CAINRLAGGTGELFF. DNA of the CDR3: TGTGCCATCAACCGACTAGCGGGGGGCACCGGGGAGCTGTTTTTT.

The CDR3 sequence: CASSLTVFQPQHF. Here the CDR3 DNA reads TGTGCCAGCAGTTTAACAGTCTTCCAGCCCCAGCATTTT. The gene calls are TRBV12-3 or TRBV12-4 and TRBJ1-5; D gene ambiguous. Trimming stripped 2 bases from V and 7 bases from J, with 9 bases between. This CDR3 is built from 13 residues.

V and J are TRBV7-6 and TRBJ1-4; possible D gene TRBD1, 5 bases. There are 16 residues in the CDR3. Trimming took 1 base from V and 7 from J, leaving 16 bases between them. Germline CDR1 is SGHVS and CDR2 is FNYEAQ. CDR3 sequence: CASSLGTSGYGEKLFF. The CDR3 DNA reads TGTGCCAGCAGCTTAGGAACCTCAGGGTACGGTGAAAAACTGTTTTTT.

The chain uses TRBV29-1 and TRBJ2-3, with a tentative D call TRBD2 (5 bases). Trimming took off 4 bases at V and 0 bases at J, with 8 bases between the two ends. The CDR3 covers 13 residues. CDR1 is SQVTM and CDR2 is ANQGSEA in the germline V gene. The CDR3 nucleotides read TGCAGCGTTGCGACTACTAGCACAGATACGCAGTATTTT. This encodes CSVATTSTDTQYF.

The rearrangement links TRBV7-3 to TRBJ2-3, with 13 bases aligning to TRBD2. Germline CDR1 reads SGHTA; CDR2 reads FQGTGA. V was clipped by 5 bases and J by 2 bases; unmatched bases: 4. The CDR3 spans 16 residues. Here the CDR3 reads CASSPTSGGFTDTQYF. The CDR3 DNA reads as TGTGCCAGCAGCCCGACTAGCGGGGGGTTCACAGATACGCAGTATTTT.

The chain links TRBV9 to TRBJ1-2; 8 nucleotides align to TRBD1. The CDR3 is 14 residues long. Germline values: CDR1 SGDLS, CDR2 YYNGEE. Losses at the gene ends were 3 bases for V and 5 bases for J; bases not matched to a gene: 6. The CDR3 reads CASSAGTGPYGYTF. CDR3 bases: TGTGCCAGCAGCGCCGGGACAGGACCTTATGGCTACACCTTC.

CDR3 DNA: TGTGCCAGCAGCCTCAACAGGGGCACCTACGAGCAGTACTTC. Translating gives CASSLNRGTYEQYF. The rearrangement uses TRBV6-5 and TRBJ2-7, with 7 bases lining up with TRBD1. Germline-derived CDR1 and CDR2 are MNHEY and SVGAGI. The CDR3 covers 14 residues. Losses at the gene ends were 6 bases for V and 2 bases for J; bases not matched to a gene: 7.

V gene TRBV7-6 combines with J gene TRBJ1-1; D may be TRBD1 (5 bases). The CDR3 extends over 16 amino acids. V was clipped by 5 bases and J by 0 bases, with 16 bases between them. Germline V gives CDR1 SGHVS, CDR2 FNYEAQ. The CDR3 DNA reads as TGTGCCAGCAGCACCTTACGGGGGATCATGAACACTGAAGCTTTCTTT. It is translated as CASSTLRGIMNTEAFF.

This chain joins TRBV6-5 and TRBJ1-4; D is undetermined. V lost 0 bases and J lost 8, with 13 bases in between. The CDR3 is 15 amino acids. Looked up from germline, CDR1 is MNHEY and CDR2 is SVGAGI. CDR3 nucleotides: TGTGCCAGCAGTTACTCGGGTAGCAATGGGGAAAAACTGTTTTTT. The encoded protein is CASSYSGSNGEKLFF.

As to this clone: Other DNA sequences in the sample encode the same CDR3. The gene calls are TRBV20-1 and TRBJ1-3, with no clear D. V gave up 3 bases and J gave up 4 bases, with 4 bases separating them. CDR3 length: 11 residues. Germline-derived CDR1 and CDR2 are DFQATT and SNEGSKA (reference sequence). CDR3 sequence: CSARGGNTIYF. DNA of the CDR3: TGCAGTGCTAGGGGAGGAAACACCATATATTTT.

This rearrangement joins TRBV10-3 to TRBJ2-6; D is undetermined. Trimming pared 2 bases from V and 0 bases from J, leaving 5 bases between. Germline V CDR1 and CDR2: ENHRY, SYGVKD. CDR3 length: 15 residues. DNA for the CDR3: TGTGCCATCAGTGAGAGCCCCTCTGGGGCCAACGTCCTGACTTTC. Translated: CAISESPSGANVLTF.

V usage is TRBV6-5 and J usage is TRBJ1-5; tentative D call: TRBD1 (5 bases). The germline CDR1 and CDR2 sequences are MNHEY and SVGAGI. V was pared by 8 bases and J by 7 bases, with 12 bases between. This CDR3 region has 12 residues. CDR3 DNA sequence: TGTGCCAGCGGAGCAGGGCCCCAGCCCCAGCATTTT. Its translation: CASGAGPQPQHF.

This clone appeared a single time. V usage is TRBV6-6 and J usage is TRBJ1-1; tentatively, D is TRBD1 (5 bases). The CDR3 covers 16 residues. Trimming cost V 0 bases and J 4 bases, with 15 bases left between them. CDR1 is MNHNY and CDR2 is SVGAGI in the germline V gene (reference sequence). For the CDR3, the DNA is TGTGCCAGCAGTTACTCGAAAACGGGGGGTATCACTGAAGCTTTCTTT. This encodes CASSYSKTGGITEAFF.

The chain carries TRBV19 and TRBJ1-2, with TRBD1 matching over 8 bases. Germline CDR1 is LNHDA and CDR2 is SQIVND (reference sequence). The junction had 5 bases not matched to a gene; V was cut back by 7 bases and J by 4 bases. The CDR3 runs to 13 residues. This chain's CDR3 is CASKGQGAYGYTF. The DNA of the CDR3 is TGTGCCAGTAAAGGGCAGGGGGCCTATGGCTACACCTTC.

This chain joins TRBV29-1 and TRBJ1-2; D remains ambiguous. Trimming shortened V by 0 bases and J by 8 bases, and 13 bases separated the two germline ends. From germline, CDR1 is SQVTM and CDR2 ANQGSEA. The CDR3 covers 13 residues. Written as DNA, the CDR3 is TGCAGCGTTGAAGATCAAGAGTTTTGGGGCTACACCTTC. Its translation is CSVEDQEFWGYTF.

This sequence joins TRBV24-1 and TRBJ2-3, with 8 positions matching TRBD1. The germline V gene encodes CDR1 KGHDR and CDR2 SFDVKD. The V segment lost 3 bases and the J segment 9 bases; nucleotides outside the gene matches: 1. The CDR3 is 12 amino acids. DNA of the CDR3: TGTGCCACCAGTGATAGGACAGGGACGCAGTATTTT. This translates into CATSDRTGTQYF.

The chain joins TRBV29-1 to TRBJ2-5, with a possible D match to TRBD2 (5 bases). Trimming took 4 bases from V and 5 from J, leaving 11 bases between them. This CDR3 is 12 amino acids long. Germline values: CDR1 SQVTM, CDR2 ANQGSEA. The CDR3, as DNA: TGCAGCGTTGGAGGTAGGAGGGAGACCCAGTACTTC. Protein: CSVGGRRETQYF.

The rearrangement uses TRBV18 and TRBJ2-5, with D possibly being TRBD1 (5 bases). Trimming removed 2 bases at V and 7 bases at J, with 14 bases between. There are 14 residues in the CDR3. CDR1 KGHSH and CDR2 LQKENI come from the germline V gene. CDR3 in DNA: TGTGCCAGCTCACCATTAGGGGAAGAAGGGACCCAGTACTTC. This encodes CASSPLGEEGTQYF. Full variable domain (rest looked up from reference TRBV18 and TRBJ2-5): NAGVMQNPRHLVRRRGQEARLRCSPMKGHSHVYWYRQLPEEGLKFMVYLQKENIIDESGMPKERFSAEFPKEGPSILRIQQVVRGDSAAYFCASSPLGEEGTQYFGPGTRLLVL.